Listed here are 21 T cell receptor beta chains from one sample, sequenced in a study of blood T cell repertoires in COVID-19. TCRdb's copy holds only in-frame clones and misses some; the assay was immunoSEQ multiplex PCR. The table has about 88,000 clones, about 88% seen once. The sequencing input was peripheral blood. These receptors came from an elderly woman with acute or convalescent COVID-19.

This chain connects TRBV11-3 to TRBJ2-2; possibly TRBD1 for D (5 bases). Germline assignment: CDR1 SGHNT and CDR2 YENEEA. V lost 5 bases, J lost 4 bases, and 8 bases lay in between. The length of the CDR3 is 13 residues. The CDR3 protein is CASSQTVTGELFF. In nucleotides, the CDR3 is TGTGCCAGCAGCCAGACAGTCACCGGGGAGCTGTTTTTT.

The chain joins TRBV6-2 or TRBV6-3 to TRBJ2-1; TRBD2 matches 12 bases. J gave up 2 bases and V 6 bases, and 2 bases lay outside the gene matches. The CDR3 consists of 15 residues. Germline assignment: CDR1 MNHEY and CDR2 SVGEGT. The CDR3 region is CASRPSGGAYNEQFF. DNA for the CDR3: TGTGCCAGCAGACCTAGCGGGGGGGCCTACAATGAGCAGTTCTTC.

In this sample, this clone turned up once. This chain connects TRBV7-9 to TRBJ2-7; perhaps TRBD1 as D (5 bases). Trimming left V 3 bases short and J 9 bases short, with 9 bases between. The CDR3 spans 11 residues. CDR1 and CDR2 (germline): SEHNR, FQNEAQ (reference sequence). The CDR3, as DNA: TGTGCCAGCAGCTTGCAGGGATGGCAGTACTTC. This gives the protein CASSLQGWQYF. The entire variable domain, with the rest obtained from reference TRBV7-9 and TRBJ2-7, is as follows: DTGVSQNPRHKITKRGQNVTFRCDPISEHNRLYWYRQTLGQGPEFLTYFQNEAQLEKSRLLSDRFSAERPKGSFSTLEIQRTEQGDSAMYLCASSLQGWQYFGPGTRLTVT.

The CDR3 sequence: CASSRGRASTDTQYF. The DNA for the CDR3 is TGTGCCAGCAGCCGGGGGAGAGCTAGCACAGATACGCAGTATTTT. The chain employs TRBV21-1 and TRBJ2-3; the table names TRBD2, a call not compared with the DNA. TRBV21-1 is listed as a pseudogene. The CDR3 contains 15 residues.

Only a few counts were recorded for this clone. V gene TRBV29-1 combines with J gene TRBJ2-3, with 7 bases matching TRBD1. Trimming at V came to 8 bases and at J to 2 bases, leaving 7 bases not matched to a gene. Per germline, CDR1 SQVTM and CDR2 ANQGSEA. The CDR3 totals 13 residues. The CDR3 region is CSTRQGPTDTQYF. The CDR3 region has the DNA TGCAGCACCCGACAGGGACCCACAGATACGCAGTATTTT.

The chain employs TRBV28 and TRBJ1-4; 8 bases are a match to TRBD1. The germline CDR1 and CDR2 sequences are MDHEN and SYDVKM. CDR3 length: 14 residues. The J segment lost 7 bases and the V segment lost 7 bases, leaving 8 bases of the junction unmatched. Written as DNA, the CDR3 is TGTGCCAGCACGCAGAACAGGGGGGGTGAAAAACTGTTTTTT. It encodes CASTQNRGGEKLFF.

To note about this clone: This same CDR3 is encoded by further DNA sequences in the sample. This sequence joins TRBV18 and TRBJ1-1, with 11 bases lining up with TRBD1. The CDR3 has 15 amino acids. CDR1 and CDR2 (germline): KGHSH, LQKENI. V was pared by 3 bases and J by 4 bases, with 4 bases of the junction left unmatched. The CDR3 coding sequence is TGTGCCAGCTCACCCGGACAGGGGGCTAGCACTGAAGCTTTCTTT. Its translation: CASSPGQGASTEAFF.

V is TRBV1 and J is TRBJ2-2; no DNA check was done on the table's D call, TRBD2. TRBV1 is classified as a pseudogene. This CDR3 is 17 amino acids long. The CDR3 nucleotides read TGCACCAGCAGCCAAGGACTAGCGGGGACGAACACCGGGGAGCTGTTTTTT. It codes for CTSSQGLAGTNTGELFF.

The genes are TRBV12-3 or TRBV12-4 and TRBJ1-1; D unclear. The ends were cut back, 2 bases at V and 1 base at J, with 5 bases in the middle. The CDR3 is 13 residues long. CDR3 sequence: CASSLWQNTEAFF. Written as DNA, the CDR3 is TGTGCCAGCAGTTTATGGCAGAACACTGAAGCTTTCTTT.

V usage is TRBV7-9 and J usage is TRBJ1-6; 7 bases map to TRBD1. V dropped 3 bases and J dropped 10; count of bases not matched to a gene: 6. The CDR3 totals 14 residues. From germline, CDR1 is SEHNR and CDR2 FQNEAQ (reference sequence). In nucleotides, the CDR3 is TGTGCCAGCAGCTTGACAGGGCAAGGATCACCCCTCCACTTT. It codes for CASSLTGQGSPLHF. The full variable domain, in which reference TRBV7-9 and TRBJ1-6 provide the parts outside the CDR3, is DTGVSQNPRHKITKRGQNVTFRCDPISEHNRLYWYRQTLGQGPEFLTYFQNEAQLEKSRLLSDRFSAERPKGSFSTLEIQRTEQGDSAMYLCASSLTGQGSPLHFGNGTRLTVT.

The chain carries TRBV9 and TRBJ1-2, with D unresolved. Germline V lookup: CDR1 SGDLS, CDR2 YYNGEE. V lost 4 bases and J 7 bases, leaving 11 bases between the germline ends. The CDR3 loop spans 12 amino acids. CDR3 DNA sequence: TGTGCCAGCAGCCTCTGGGAGGGTGGCTACACCTTC. The encoded protein is CASSLWEGGYTF.

The chain combines TRBV7-2 with TRBJ2-3; the match to TRBD2 covers 8 bases. The trim removed 4 bases at V and 4 bases at J, leaving 4 bases unmatched. The CDR3 covers 14 residues. CDR1 and CDR2 (germline): SGHTA, FQGNSA. The CDR3 here is CASSSGGPPDTQYF. The CDR3, as DNA: TGTGCCAGCAGCTCGGGAGGGCCTCCAGATACGCAGTATTTT.

This sequence joins TRBV6-5 and TRBJ2-5; 9 bases map to TRBD2. The V gene end was trimmed by 4 bases and the J gene end by 5 bases; junction bases not matched to a gene: 11. This CDR3 spans 16 amino acids. From germline, CDR1 is MNHEY and CDR2 SVGAGI. The CDR3 nucleotides are TGTGCCAGCAGTTTAGGCGGACTAGCGAGGGGGGAGACCCAGTACTTC. Translating gives CASSLGGLARGETQYF.

V and J are TRBV15 and TRBJ1-2; D unresolved. Germline loops: CDR1 LNHNV, CDR2 YYDKDF (reference sequence). This CDR3 contains 16 residues. The V gene lost 0 bases and the J gene lost 4 bases, with 15 bases spanning the gap. The CDR3 coding sequence is TGTGCCACCAGCAGAGATATTATAACCGCGCCCTATGGCTACACCTTC. Its protein is CATSRDIITAPYGYTF.

This chain uses TRBV29-1 with TRBJ1-2; D ambiguous. CDR3 length: 14 amino acids. Germline V gives CDR1 SQVTM, CDR2 ANQGSEA. Trimming cost V 6 bases and J 4 bases, with 18 bases left between them. As DNA, the CDR3 is TGCAGCGTGGGTCCAGCGGAAAGAATCTATGGCTACACCTTC. Translated: CSVGPAERIYGYTF.

The chain employs TRBV7-2 and TRBJ1-2; no reliable D call. Between the trimmed V and J ends, which lost 1 base and 1 base, there was a span of 7 bases. Germline lookup yields CDR1 SGHTA and CDR2 FQGNSA. The CDR3 spans 14 residues. Here the CDR3 DNA reads TGTGCCAGCAGCTTAGGCAGGAATAACTATGGCTACACCTTC. Its protein product is CASSLGRNNYGYTF.

The chain recombines TRBV4-3 with TRBJ2-7; D gene unclear. The CDR3 sequence is 16 residues long. The V end lost 0 bases, the J end lost 1 base, and 13 bases lay between the germline ends. From germline, CDR1 is LGHNA and CDR2 YSLEER. The CDR3 DNA follows: TGCGCCAGCAGCCAAGACAGTTCAGGCATATCCTACGAGCAGTACTTC. Its translation: CASSQDSSGISYEQYF.

The sample holds a few counts of this clone. This chain joins TRBV4-2 and TRBJ1-6; 8 positions match TRBD1. Per germline, CDR1 LGHNA and CDR2 YNFKEQ. The CDR3 is 17 amino acids. J was trimmed by 0 bases and V by 6 bases; bases with no gene match: 7. The CDR3 here is CASSRGQASSYNSPLHF. DNA of the CDR3: TGTGCCAGCAGTCGGGGACAGGCCAGCTCCTATAATTCACCCCTCCACTTT.

The DNA of the CDR3 is TGTGCCAGCAGGCTAGACAGCTATTCACCCCTCCACTTT. Translated, it gives CASRLDSYSPLHF. This chain joins TRBV27 and TRBJ1-6; maybe TRBD1 (5 bases). From germline, CDR1 is MNHEY and CDR2 SMNVEV (reference sequence). V shed 6 bases and J shed 8 bases, with 11 bases lying between them. There are 13 residues in the CDR3.

The chain links TRBV5-1 to TRBJ1-3; the D gene is possibly TRBD1 (6 bases). Trimming removed 5 bases at V and 0 bases at J, with 9 bases between. Looked up from germline, CDR1 is SGHRS and CDR2 is YFSETQ. This CDR3 is 14 amino acids long. The CDR3 region is CASRTDSSGNTIYF. DNA of the CDR3: TGCGCCAGCAGGACGGACAGCTCTGGAAACACCATATATTTT.

This chain uses TRBV29-1 with TRBJ1-2, with 9 nucleotides matching TRBD1. V lost 2 bases to trimming and J lost 7 bases; unmatched junction nucleotides: 5. The germline gives CDR1 SQVTM, CDR2 ANQGSEA. The CDR3 loop spans 13 amino acids. The CDR3 loop reads CSVERDRVSGYTF. DNA of the CDR3: TGCAGCGTTGAAAGGGACAGGGTTTCTGGCTACACCTTC.